Listed here are 30 T cell receptor beta chains from one sample, sequenced in a study of blood T cell repertoires in COVID-19. Sequencing was performed with immunoSEQ multiplex PCR; in TCRdb, only in-frame clones are kept and a portion is missing. The sample has about 190,000 clones, approximately 82% seen once. The sample was peripheral blood. The receptor source for this set is an elderly woman with active or convalescent COVID-19.

The genes are TRBV2 and TRBJ1-1, with D perhaps matching TRBD1 (6 bases). V lost 6 bases, J lost 3 bases, and 11 bases lay in between. This CDR3 is 13 amino acids long. Germline V gene lookup returns CDR1 SNHLY and CDR2 FYNNEI. The CDR3 is CASSGQLDTEAFF. CDR3 DNA: TGTGCCAGCAGCGGACAGCTCGACACTGAAGCTTTCTTT.

This chain links TRBV2 with TRBJ2-3; 9 positions agree with TRBD2. The ends lost 6 bases at V and 3 bases at J; junction bases unmatched: 10. The CDR3 totals 16 residues. Looked up from germline, CDR1 is SNHLY and CDR2 is FYNNEI. CDR3 region: CASRMTSGVPTDTQYF. The CDR3 DNA follows: TGTGCCAGCAGGATGACTAGCGGAGTCCCAACAGATACGCAGTATTTT.

The chain combines TRBV28 with TRBJ1-2; D ambiguous. V dropped 2 bases and J dropped 7 bases, with 8 bases sitting between them. There are 12 residues in the CDR3. Per germline, CDR1 MDHEN and CDR2 SYDVKM. Here the CDR3 reads CASSLVEGGYTF. The CDR3 nucleotides are TGTGCCAGCAGTTTAGTGGAGGGTGGCTACACCTTC.

A few counts support this clone. CDR3 sequence reads: CASSLIQGWYTGELFF. In DNA, the CDR3 is TGTGCCAGCAGCTTAATACAGGGATGGTACACCGGGGAGCTGTTTTTT. V gene TRBV7-8 combines with J gene TRBJ2-2; a possible D gene is TRBD1 (6 bases). V lost 2 bases and J lost 3, with 13 bases in between. The germline CDR1 and CDR2 sequences are SGHVS and FQNEAQ. The CDR3 sequence is 16 residues long.

V is TRBV5-1 and J is TRBJ1-2; 10 nucleotides line up with TRBD1. There are 14 residues in the CDR3. Germline-derived CDR1 and CDR2 are SGHRS and YFSETQ. J lost 8 bases, V lost 4 bases, and 8 bases had no gene match. The CDR3 DNA reads as TGCGCCAGCAGCCTGGGACAGGGGAACATCGGCTACACCTTC. It yields the protein CASSLGQGNIGYTF.

The rearrangement uses TRBV4-1 and TRBJ1-5, with D tentatively TRBD1 (5 bases). The V gene's germline CDR1 is MGHRA and CDR2 YSYEKL. This CDR3 contains 14 residues. V shed 1 base and J shed 7 bases, with 11 bases lying between them. CDR3 residues: CASSQAGGGQPQHF. CDR3 DNA: TGCGCCAGCAGCCAAGCGGGGGGAGGACAGCCCCAGCATTTT.

CDR3 bases: TGTGCCTGGAGACAGGGTCAAAATTCACCCCTCCACTTT. Its protein product is CAWRQGQNSPLHF. The chain recombines TRBV30 with TRBJ1-6, with a possible D match to TRBD1 (6 bases). Trimming stripped 3 bases from V and 7 bases from J, with 10 bases between. The CDR3 contains 13 residues. From germline, CDR1 is GTSNPN and CDR2 SVGIG (reference sequence).

This clone was detected a few times. The rearrangement links TRBV19 to TRBJ2-1; 11 nucleotides line up with TRBD2. Germline CDR1 LNHDA, CDR2 SQIVND (reference sequence). CDR3 length: 16 residues. V was pared by 6 bases and J by 3 bases, with 7 bases of the junction left unmatched. The CDR3: CASSLILAGGYNEQFF. The DNA of the CDR3 is TGTGCCAGTAGCCTCATCCTAGCGGGAGGCTACAATGAGCAGTTCTTC.

The chain carries TRBV6-5 and TRBJ2-7; weak D call: TRBD1 (5 bases). The CDR3 extends over 13 amino acids. Germline CDR1 reads MNHEY; CDR2 reads SVGAGI. Trimming pared 8 bases from V and 0 bases from J, leaving 11 bases between. The CDR3 loop reads CASCVRVSYEQYF. DNA for the CDR3: TGTGCCAGCTGCGTCAGGGTCTCCTACGAGCAGTACTTC.

The chain carries TRBV19 and TRBJ1-1; 8 bases match TRBD1. Germline-derived CDR1 and CDR2 are LNHDA and SQIVND (reference sequence). Trimming cost V 2 bases and J 2 bases; bases outside gene matches: 4. The CDR3 is made up of 15 amino acids. This CDR3 reads CASSIQGARNTEAFF. The CDR3, as DNA: TGTGCCAGTAGTATACAGGGGGCACGAAACACTGAAGCTTTCTTT. The full variable domain, with the rest looked up from reference TRBV19 and TRBJ1-1, is DGGITQSPKYLFRKEGQNVTLSCEQNLNHDAMYWYRQDPGQGLRLIYYSQIVNDFQKGDIAEGYSVSREKKESFPLTVTSAQKNPTAFYLCASSIQGARNTEAFFGQGTRLTVV.

This rearrangement joins TRBV9 to TRBJ2-7; a possible D gene is TRBD2 (6 bases). The V end was cut by 2 bases, the J end by 5 bases, with 17 bases between. The CDR3 is made up of 15 amino acids. Germline CDR1 and CDR2: SGDLS and YYNGEE. CDR3 sequence: CASSVLGGQVDEQYF. CDR3 sequence (DNA): TGTGCCAGCAGCGTCCTCGGAGGGCAGGTCGACGAGCAGTACTTC.

The chain links TRBV28 to TRBJ1-4, with a weak D call TRBD1 (5 bases). Trimming removed 7 bases from V and 4 bases from J, with 22 bases in between. CDR3 length equals 17 residues. Germline V gives CDR1 MDHEN, CDR2 SYDVKM. CDR3 sequence: CASTIPRPGSSNEKLFF. The CDR3 nucleotides are TGTGCCAGCACTATCCCCCGTCCAGGGTCGAGTAATGAAAAACTGTTTTTT.

The V call is TRBV2, the J call TRBJ1-2; D not certain. The CDR3 contains 14 residues. Trimming took 2 bases from V and 8 from J, leaving 15 bases between them. The germline V gene has CDR1 SNHLY and CDR2 FYNNEI. The chain's CDR3 is CASSESFLTLGYTF. For the CDR3, the DNA is TGTGCCAGCAGTGAATCCTTTTTAACTTTAGGCTACACCTTC. Full variable domain (rest looked up from reference TRBV2 and TRBJ1-2): EPEVTQTPSHQVTQMGQEVILRCVPISNHLYFYWYRQILGQKVEFLVSFYNNEISEKSEIFDDQFSVERPDGSNFTLKIRSTKLEDSAMYFCASSESFLTLGYTFGSGTRLTVV.

This chain joins TRBV30 and TRBJ1-3; D possibly corresponds to TRBD1 (5 bases). V lost 3 bases and J 2 bases, leaving 8 bases between the germline ends. CDR1 is GTSNPN, CDR2 SVGIG, per germline (reference sequence). This CDR3 region has 13 residues. CDR3: CAWRTGPGNTIYF. CDR3 nucleotides: TGTGCCTGGAGAACAGGCCCTGGAAACACCATATATTTT.

The rearrangement links TRBV4-1 to TRBJ1-5, with 7 bases aligning to TRBD1. V dropped 4 bases and J dropped 1; count of bases not matched to a gene: 4. Germline loops: CDR1 MGHRA, CDR2 YSYEKL. The CDR3 is 15 residues long. DNA of the CDR3: TGCGCCAGCAGCCGTACGACAGGGAGCAATCAGCCCCAGCATTTT. This codes for CASSRTTGSNQPQHF.

V gene TRBV9 combines with J gene TRBJ1-2, with no clear D. CDR1 and CDR2 (germline): SGDLS, YYNGEE. V lost 3 bases and J 2 bases, leaving 8 bases between the germline ends. This CDR3 has 13 residues. The CDR3 spells CASSAGKNYGYTF. CDR3 coding DNA: TGTGCCAGCAGCGCCGGGAAGAACTATGGCTACACCTTC.

The chain is built from TRBV28 and TRBJ1-6; D remains unclear. From germline, CDR1 is MDHEN and CDR2 SYDVKM. This CDR3 is 16 amino acids long. The V end was cut by 11 bases, the J end by 5 bases, with 22 bases between. The CDR3 loop reads CARTYSQQIHNSPLHF. The CDR3 DNA follows: TGTGCCCGAACGTACAGCCAACAGATTCATAATTCACCCCTCCACTTT.

This clone has only one observation. This chain links TRBV19 with TRBJ1-5; 7 bases are shared with TRBD1. This CDR3 region has 14 residues. Per germline, CDR1 LNHDA and CDR2 SQIVND (reference sequence). V lost 7 bases to trimming and J lost 6 bases; unmatched junction nucleotides: 9. CDR3 in DNA: TGTGCCAGTACCCAGACAGGGCTGCGTCAGCCCCAGCATTTT. Translating gives CASTQTGLRQPQHF.

In DNA, the CDR3 is TGTGCCAGCTCACCTCCGGGACTAGCGGGTTCCTACGAGCAGTACTTC. As protein: CASSPPGLAGSYEQYF. This rearrangement joins TRBV18 to TRBJ2-7, with 12 bases lining up with TRBD2. The V and J ends lost 3 bases and 1 base, in that order; junction bases with no gene match: 4. The germline V gene encodes CDR1 KGHSH and CDR2 LQKENI. CDR3 length: 16 residues.

This clone showed up just once. CDR3 in amino acids: CASSEGSGGGYYGYTF. The CDR3 nucleotides read TGTGCCAGCAGTGAAGGGAGCGGGGGGGGATACTATGGCTACACCTTC. This sequence joins TRBV6-1 and TRBJ1-2; the D gene is possibly TRBD1 (5 bases). The ends were cut back, 1 base at V and 3 bases at J, with 15 bases in the middle. Germline CDR1 and CDR2: MNHNS and SASEGT. The CDR3 sequence is 16 residues long.

The chain recombines TRBV18 with TRBJ1-1; no definite D call. This CDR3 has 13 residues. V was shortened by 8 bases and J by 1 base, with 11 bases between the two germline ends. Germline lookup yields CDR1 KGHSH and CDR2 LQKENI. The CDR3 loop reads CASDENRNTEAFF. The CDR3 region has the DNA TGTGCCAGCGACGAGAACAGGAACACTGAAGCTTTCTTT.

V gene TRBV5-1 combines with J gene TRBJ2-7; 9 bases are a match to TRBD1. CDR3 length equals 15 residues. V lost 0 bases to trimming and J lost 3 bases; unmatched junction nucleotides: 4. Germline V lookup: CDR1 SGHRS, CDR2 YFSETQ. CDR3 bases: TGCGCCAGCAGCTTGGTGACAGGGGGTAGCTACGAGCAGTACTTC. Amino acids: CASSLVTGGSYEQYF.

This clone appeared a single time. V gene TRBV28 combines with J gene TRBJ2-1, with 9 bases matching TRBD2. The CDR3 spans 16 residues. The V gene's germline CDR1 is MDHEN and CDR2 SYDVKM. After removal of 5 bases from V and 7 bases from J, the junction contained 12 bases not matched to a gene. CDR3: CASSPQAGLAQNEQFF. The CDR3, as DNA: TGTGCCAGCAGTCCCCAGGCGGGACTAGCACAGAATGAGCAGTTCTTC. The whole variable domain, filled in from reference TRBV28 and TRBJ2-1, reads DVKVTQSSRYLVKRTGEKVFLECVQDMDHENMFWYRQDPGLGLRLIYFSYDVKMKEKGDIPEGYSVSREKKERFSLILESASTNQTSMYLCASSPQAGLAQNEQFFGPGTRLTVL.

This sequence joins TRBV5-6 and TRBJ1-5; D is ambiguous. V was cut by 1 base and J by 0 bases, with 11 bases left in between. The CDR3 runs 16 residues. CDR1 and CDR2 from the germline V gene are SGHDT and YYEEEE. In DNA form, the CDR3 reads TGTGCCAGCAGCTTGCAACAGAGCTATAGCAATCAGCCCCAGCATTTT. Protein product: CASSLQQSYSNQPQHF.

The chain uses TRBV2 and TRBJ1-5; TRBD1 matches 8 bases. Germline CDR1 reads SNHLY; CDR2 reads FYNNEI. The ends lost 5 bases at V and 3 bases at J; junction bases unmatched: 12. CDR3 length: 17 amino acids. CDR3 bases: TGTGCCAGCAGTCGCCCCGTGCAGGGGGCAGTCAATCAGCCCCAGCATTTT. It is translated as CASSRPVQGAVNQPQHF.

This clone has just a few counts. The V call is TRBV5-4, the J call TRBJ2-3; 8 bases match TRBD1. V lost 3 bases and J lost 0; bases outside the gene matches: 6. The CDR3 sequence is 16 residues long. The germline V gene encodes CDR1 SGHNT and CDR2 YYREEE (reference sequence). The CDR3 DNA sequence: TGTGCCAGCAGCTCGGACAGGGACACTAGCACAGATACGCAGTATTTT. This gives the protein CASSSDRDTSTDTQYF.

Here the CDR3 DNA reads TGTGCCACCAGCAGAGAAGGGCCTAGCGGGACCAATGAGCAGTTCTTC. The encoded protein is CATSREGPSGTNEQFF. The rearrangement uses TRBV15 and TRBJ2-1; 9 bases map to TRBD2. The trim removed 0 bases at V and 6 bases at J, leaving 6 bases unmatched. Germline V gene lookup returns CDR1 LNHNV and CDR2 YYDKDF (reference sequence). The CDR3 sequence is 16 residues long.

This clone was detected once. The CDR3 reads CASRQTSGPGELFF. The CDR3 DNA follows: TGTGCCAGCAGGCAAACTAGCGGCCCCGGGGAGCTGTTTTTT. The chain uses TRBV2 and TRBJ2-2; 8 bases are a match to TRBD2. Losses at the gene ends were 6 bases for V and 6 bases for J; bases not matched to a gene: 6. The CDR3 extends over 14 amino acids. Germline V gene data show CDR1 as SNHLY and CDR2 as FYNNEI.

This clone occurred a few times. The chain carries TRBV12-2 and TRBJ1-4; the listed D gene, TRBD1, was not tested against the DNA. TRBV12-2 is listed as a pseudogene. The CDR3 has 15 amino acids. CDR3 sequence reads: CASRLWDRGNEKLFF. The CDR3 DNA is TGTGCAAGTCGCTTATGGGACAGGGGAAATGAAAAACTGTTTTTT.

The V gene is TRBV9, the J gene TRBJ1-3, with 8 bases lining up with TRBD1. The germline gives CDR1 SGDLS, CDR2 YYNGEE. V shed 5 bases and J 14 bases; nucleotides not matched to a gene: 15. The CDR3 sequence is 14 residues long. The CDR3 sequence is CASSDRSDRGPVYF. The CDR3 nucleotides read TGTGCCAGCAGTGACAGATCCGACAGGGGTCCTGTATATTTT.